This TCR beta chain stems from a study of shared clonotypes between healthy human individuals. Whole-study context: The donor pool was made up of a couple of women and a few men aged 18 to 49.

Evenly divided among several immunoSEQ plates was the genomic DNA of each subset. Clones were sequenced by immunoSEQ multiplex PCR, and TCRdb holds only the in-frame ones, with some missing. The sample carries about 2.4 million clones, over 85% recorded once. Nashville, Tennessee was home to all donors, each a Caucasian adult. Germline CDR1 is SGHTS and CDR2 is YDEGEE. This CDR3 contains 15 residues. The V gene lost 1 base and the J gene lost 4 bases, with 11 bases spanning the gap. The specimen was naive CD4+ T cells from PBMCs. Described subset: CD45RA+ positively selected. The J gene is TRBJ2-2, the V gene TRBV5-8; a possible D gene is TRBD1 (6 bases). This receptor was obtained from a man aged 18 to 35 in good health. Some clones in this sample may be carry-over from other donors' samples. DNA of the CDR3: TGTGCCAGCAGCTTGTCCCAGGGGTTCACCGGGGAGCTGTTTTTT. This encodes CASSLSQGFTGELFF.